The rows below give T cell receptor beta chains drawn from one sample of a study of cytomegalovirus exposure and HLA in healthy donors. Sequencing was performed with immunoSEQ multiplex PCR; in TCRdb, only in-frame clones are kept and a portion is missing. The data contain a few hundred thousand clones, approximately 84% of them singletons. Sequenced: PBMCs. These receptors were collected from a woman aged 40 to 50 in good health and CMV-seropositive. The CDR3 runs from the conserved cysteine through the conserved F or W. D genes are given only for firm matches. The size field is filled for only some rows; it gives once, few, many or a size class.

clone size,V gene,J gene,D gene,CDR3 DNA,CDR3 protein
-,TRBV18,TRBJ1-4,TRBD1,TGTGCCAGCTCACCTGGACAGGGGGACGAAAAACTGTTTTTT,CASSPGQGDEKLFF
-,TRBV29-1,TRBJ1-2,TRBD1,TGCAGCGTTGATGAGGGGGCGACCTATGGCTACACCTTC,CSVDEGATYGYTF
-,TRBV27,TRBJ2-2,TRBD2,TGTGCCAGCAGTTTATTCGGACTAGCCACCGGGGAGCTGTTTTTT,CASSLFGLATGELFF
-,TRBV5-1,TRBJ1-5,TRBD1,TGCGCCAGCAGCTTAAATAAGGGGGCAGGGTTCAAAAGCAATCAGCCCCAGCATTTT,CASSLNKGAGFKSNQPQHF
-,TRBV11-2,TRBJ2-1,-,TGTGCCAGCAGCTTAGATTGGTGGGAGCCTGAGCAGTTCTTC,CASSLDWWEPEQFF
-,TRBV6-6,TRBJ2-7,TRBD1,TGTGCCAGCAGCTCCTCCGGGACAGGGTACTCCTACGAGCAGTACTTC,CASSSSGTGYSYEQYF
-,TRBV4-1,TRBJ1-2,-,TGCGCCAGCAGCCAAGATAGGAGGGGACGAAACTATGGCTACACCTTC,CASSQDRRGRNYGYTF
-,TRBV4-2,TRBJ2-7,TRBD1,TGTGCCAGCAGCCAAGATGGGGCAGGGGGTTCCTACGAGCAGTACTTC,CASSQDGAGGSYEQYF
-,TRBV6-5,TRBJ1-1,-,TGTGCCAGCAGTCCCCGGGAATTGAACACTGAAGCTTTCTTT,CASSPRELNTEAFF
few,TRBV5-4,TRBJ2-7,TRBD2,TGTGCCAGCAGCTTGGGGACTAGCGGATCCTACGAGCAGTACTTC,CASSLGTSGSYEQYF
-,TRBV2,TRBJ1-5,TRBD1,TGTGCCAGCAGTTTGGAACAGGGGCCGAATCAGCCCCAGCATTTT,CASSLEQGPNQPQHF
-,TRBV7-6,TRBJ2-1,-,TGTGCCAGCAGCTCGACTCTTTTTTCCTACAATGAGCAGTTCTTC,CASSSTLFSYNEQFF
-,TRBV6-1,TRBJ1-5,-,TGTGCCAGCAGTGAAAGCCATGCGGTAGGTCAGCCCCAGCATTTT,CASSESHAVGQPQHF
-,TRBV5-1,TRBJ2-1,-,TGCGCCAGCAGCTTGGGTGGGAGTTCCTACAATGAGCAGTTCTTC,CASSLGGSSYNEQFF
-,TRBV19,TRBJ1-1,-,TGTGCCAGTAGTTTGGAAGGACAGCCCCCGGATGAAGCTTTCTTT,CASSLEGQPPDEAFF
-,TRBV27,TRBJ1-5,-,TGTGCCAGCAGTTCTTACCAGGGGAGCGATCAGCCCCAGCATTTT,CASSSYQGSDQPQHF
once,TRBV7-9,TRBJ1-4,-,TGTGCCAGCAGCTTACAGGGTTGGGAAAAACTGTTTTTT,CASSLQGWEKLFF
-,TRBV11-3,TRBJ2-7,-,TGTGCCAGCAGCTCCGGGGGACGGTTCGTCTACGAGCAGTACTTC,CASSSGGRFVYEQYF